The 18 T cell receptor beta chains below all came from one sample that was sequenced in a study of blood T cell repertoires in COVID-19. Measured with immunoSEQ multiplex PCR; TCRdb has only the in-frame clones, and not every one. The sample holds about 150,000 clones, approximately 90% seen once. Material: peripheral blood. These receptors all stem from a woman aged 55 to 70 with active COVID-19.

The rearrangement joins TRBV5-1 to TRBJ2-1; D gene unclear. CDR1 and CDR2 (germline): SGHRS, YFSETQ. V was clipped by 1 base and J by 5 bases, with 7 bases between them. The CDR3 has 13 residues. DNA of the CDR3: TGCGCCAGCAGCTTGACGGGTAACAATGAGCAGTTCTTC. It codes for CASSLTGNNEQFF.

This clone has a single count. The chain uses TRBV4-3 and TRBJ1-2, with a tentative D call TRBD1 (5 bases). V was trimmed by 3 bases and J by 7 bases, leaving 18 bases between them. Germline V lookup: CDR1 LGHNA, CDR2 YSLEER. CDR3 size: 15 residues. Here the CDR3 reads CASSQAAGGRRGYTF. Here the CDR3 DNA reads TGCGCCAGCAGCCAGGCGGCCGGGGGACGGCGTGGCTACACCTTC.

The CDR3 region is CSARLNGEQYF. The CDR3 DNA is TGCAGTGCTAGATTGAACGGCGAGCAGTACTTC. The chain carries TRBV20-1 and TRBJ2-7, with D uncertain. CDR3 size: 11 residues. The V gene's germline CDR1 is DFQATT and CDR2 SNEGSKA (reference sequence). Trimming took off 2 bases at V and 6 bases at J, with 8 bases between the two ends.

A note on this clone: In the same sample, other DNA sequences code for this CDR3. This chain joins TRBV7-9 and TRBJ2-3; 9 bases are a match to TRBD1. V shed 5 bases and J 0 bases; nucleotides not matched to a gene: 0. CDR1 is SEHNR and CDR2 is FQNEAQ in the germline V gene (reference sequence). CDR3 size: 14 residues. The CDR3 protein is CASSGTGSTDTQYF. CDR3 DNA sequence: TGTGCCAGCAGCGGGACAGGGAGCACAGATACGCAGTATTTT.

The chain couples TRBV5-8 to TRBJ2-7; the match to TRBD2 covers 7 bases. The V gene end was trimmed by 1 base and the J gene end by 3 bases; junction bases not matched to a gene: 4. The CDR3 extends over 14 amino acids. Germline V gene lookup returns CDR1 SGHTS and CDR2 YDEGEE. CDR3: CASSLQRGYYEQYF. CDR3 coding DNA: TGTGCCAGCAGCTTGCAGCGGGGCTACTACGAGCAGTACTTC.

In nucleotides, the CDR3 is TGTGCCAGCAGTTACACGGGAGGGCCATCCTACGAGCAGTACTTC. Protein: CASSYTGGPSYEQYF. The V call is TRBV6-2 or TRBV6-3, the J call TRBJ2-7, with 8 bases that match TRBD2. The V segment lost 2 bases and the J segment 1 base; nucleotides outside the gene matches: 4. The germline CDR1 and CDR2 sequences are MNHEY and SVGEGT. CDR3 size: 15 residues.

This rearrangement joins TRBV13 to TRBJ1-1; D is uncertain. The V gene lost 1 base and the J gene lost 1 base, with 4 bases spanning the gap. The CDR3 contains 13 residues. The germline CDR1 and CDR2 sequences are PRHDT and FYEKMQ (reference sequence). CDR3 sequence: CASSLAENTEAFF. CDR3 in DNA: TGTGCCAGCAGCTTAGCAGAGAACACTGAAGCTTTCTTT.

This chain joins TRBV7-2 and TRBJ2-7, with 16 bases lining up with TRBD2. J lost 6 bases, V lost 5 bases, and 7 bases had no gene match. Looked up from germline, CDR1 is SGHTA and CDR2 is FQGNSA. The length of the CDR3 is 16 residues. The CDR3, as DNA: TGTGCCAGCAGCGAAGTGGGACTAGCGGGAGGGCGCGAGCAGTACTTC. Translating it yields CASSEVGLAGGREQYF.

The CDR3, as DNA: TGTGCCAGCAGCTCCCAGGGGACTAGCGGGATCAATGAGCAGTTCTTC. Translating it yields CASSSQGTSGINEQFF. V and J are TRBV7-3 and TRBJ2-1, with 13 bases aligning to TRBD2. Germline V gene lookup returns CDR1 SGHTA and CDR2 FQGTGA. Trimming removed 4 bases from V and 6 bases from J; junction bases left unmatched: 6. CDR3 length: 16 amino acids.

The CDR3 DNA reads as TGTGCCAGCAGCTTCCAGGGCCCCCTCCGGATTACAGGGTTCAATGAGCAGTTCTTC. Protein: CASSFQGPLRITGFNEQFF. V and J are TRBV7-2 and TRBJ2-1, with D maybe TRBD1 (6 bases). CDR1 and CDR2 (germline): SGHTA, FQGNSA. The CDR3 consists of 19 residues. With 3 bases removed from V and 6 bases from J, the gap between germline ends came to 27 bases.

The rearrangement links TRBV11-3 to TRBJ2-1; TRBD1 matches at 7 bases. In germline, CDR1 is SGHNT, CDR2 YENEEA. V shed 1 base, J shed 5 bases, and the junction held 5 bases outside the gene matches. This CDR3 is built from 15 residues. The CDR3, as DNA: TGTGCCAGCAGCTTAGCTGGGGACAGAGACAATGAGCAGTTCTTC. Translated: CASSLAGDRDNEQFF. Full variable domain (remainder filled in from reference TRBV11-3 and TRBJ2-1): EAGVVQSPRYKIIEKKQPVAFWCNPISGHNTLYWYLQNLGQGPELLIRYENEEAVDDSQLPKDRFSAERLKGVDSTLKIQPAELGDSAVYLCASSLAGDRDNEQFFGPGTRLTVL.

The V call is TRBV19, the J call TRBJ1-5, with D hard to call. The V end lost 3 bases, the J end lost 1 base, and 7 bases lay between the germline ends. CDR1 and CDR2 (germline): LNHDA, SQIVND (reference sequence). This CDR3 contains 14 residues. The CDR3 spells CASSMTGSNQPQHF. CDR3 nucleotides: TGTGCCAGTAGTATGACGGGGAGCAATCAGCCCCAGCATTTT.

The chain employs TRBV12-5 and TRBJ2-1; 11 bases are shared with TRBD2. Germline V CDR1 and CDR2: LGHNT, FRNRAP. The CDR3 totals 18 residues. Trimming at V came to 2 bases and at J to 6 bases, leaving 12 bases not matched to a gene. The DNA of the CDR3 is TGTGCTAGTGGTTTGTCCCTCGTAGCGGGAGGGGCCGGCAATGAGCAGTTCTTC. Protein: CASGLSLVAGGAGNEQFF.

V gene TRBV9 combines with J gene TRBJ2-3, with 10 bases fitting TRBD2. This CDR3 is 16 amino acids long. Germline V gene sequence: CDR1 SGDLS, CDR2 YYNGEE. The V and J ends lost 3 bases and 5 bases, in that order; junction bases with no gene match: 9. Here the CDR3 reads CASSASSGRTIDTQYF. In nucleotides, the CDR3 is TGTGCCAGCAGCGCATCTAGCGGGAGAACTATAGATACGCAGTATTTT. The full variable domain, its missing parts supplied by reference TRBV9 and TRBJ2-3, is DSGVTQTPKHLITATGQRVTLRCSPRSGDLSVYWYQQSLDQGLQFLIQYYNGEERAKGNILERFSAQQFPDLHSELNLSSLELGDSALYFCASSASSGRTIDTQYFGPGTRLTVL.

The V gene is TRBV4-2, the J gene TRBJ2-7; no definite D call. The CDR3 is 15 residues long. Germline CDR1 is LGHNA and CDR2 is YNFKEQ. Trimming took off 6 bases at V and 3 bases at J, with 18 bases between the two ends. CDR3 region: CASSNQIGASYEQYF. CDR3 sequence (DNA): TGTGCCAGCAGTAACCAAATAGGAGCAAGCTACGAGCAGTACTTC.

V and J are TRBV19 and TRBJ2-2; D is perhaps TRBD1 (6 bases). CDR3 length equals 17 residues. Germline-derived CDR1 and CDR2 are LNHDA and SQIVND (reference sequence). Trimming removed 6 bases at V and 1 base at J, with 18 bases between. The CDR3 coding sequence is TGTGCCAGTAGCTCAAGGGGGAGACTAAGGAACACCGGGGAGCTGTTTTTT. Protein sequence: CASSSRGRLRNTGELFF.

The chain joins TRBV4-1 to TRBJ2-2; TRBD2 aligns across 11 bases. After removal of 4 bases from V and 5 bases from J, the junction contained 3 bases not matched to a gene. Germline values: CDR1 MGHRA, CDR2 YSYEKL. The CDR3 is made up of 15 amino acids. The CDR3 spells CASSLSGRETGELFF. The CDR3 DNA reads TGCGCCAGCAGCCTTAGCGGGAGGGAGACCGGGGAGCTGTTTTTT.

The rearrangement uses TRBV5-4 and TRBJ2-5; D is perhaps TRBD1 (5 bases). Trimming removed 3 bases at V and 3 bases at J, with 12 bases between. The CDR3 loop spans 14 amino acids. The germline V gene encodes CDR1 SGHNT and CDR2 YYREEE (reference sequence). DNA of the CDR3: TGTGCCAGCAGCTCCCAGGGAAGGGAAGAGACCCAGTACTTC. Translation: CASSSQGREETQYF.